These 16 T cell receptor beta chains were all obtained from the same sample, sequenced in a study of EBV T-cell therapy then PD-1 blockade in nasopharyngeal carcinoma (dated by TCRdb to about 2021). In light of the paper, this sample's treatment or condition label describes: AdE1-LMPpoly-expanded autologous EBV-specific T-cell therapy followed by anti-PD-1 nivolumab. The library relied on the immunoSEQ multiplex PCR assay. TCRdb carries this immuneACCESS record with in-frame sequences only. Its versions omit some clonotypes, under half of them owing to an unresolved V gene in the studies checked, with the rest unexplained. The sample includes 20,000 or so clones, with 84% observed a single time. Of the sample, about 27% falls within the top ten clones. No antigen has been identified for these receptors. The sequenced sample was CD8+ T cells from blood, obtained around day 60 from a patient whose treatment included autologous EBV-specific T cells and nivolumab. These receptors were taken from a man aged 40-49 years with nasopharyngeal carcinoma.

In the case of this clone: At one end, the junction sequence differs from germline, possibly due to a read error. The chain uses TRBV19 and TRBJ1-5, with unresolved D. The germline V gene has CDR1 LNHDA and CDR2 SQIVND (reference sequence). The CDR3 extends over 19 amino acids. CDR3 coding DNA: TGTGCCAGTCGACTTTTGTGGGTGGGTGGGGTTTATAGCAATCAGCCCCAGCTTTTT. Translated: CASRLLWVGGVYSNQPQLF.

This clone was detected only a few times. This sequence joins TRBV6-4 and TRBJ1-4; D not resolved. The germline V gene has CDR1 MRHNA and CDR2 SNTAGT. With 5 bases removed from V and 8 bases from J, the gap between germline ends came to 15 bases. The CDR3 loop spans 14 amino acids. CDR3 nucleotide sequence: TGTGCCAGCAGTCTAAACACCGGGTCCGAAAAACTGTTTTTT. This codes for CASSLNTGSEKLFF.

V and J are TRBV5-1 and TRBJ1-6; no definite D call. Looked up from germline, CDR1 is SGHRS and CDR2 is YFSETQ. The CDR3 has 15 residues. Trimming pared 4 bases from V and 4 bases from J, leaving 12 bases between. In nucleotides, the CDR3 is TGCGCCAGCAGCACTCGGTCGGGATATAATTCACCCCTCCACTTT. Translated: CASSTRSGYNSPLHF.

The table lists this clone with a count of one. The V call is TRBV27, the J call TRBJ2-7; no reliable D call. From germline, CDR1 is MNHEY and CDR2 SMNVEV (reference sequence). V was trimmed by 0 bases and J by 3 bases, leaving 9 bases between them. This CDR3 is 14 amino acids long. In DNA form, the CDR3 reads TGTGCCAGCAGTTTATCGAGGCAGTACTACGAGCAGTACTTC. Translation: CASSLSRQYYEQYF.

This clone was detected only once. The chain joins TRBV14 to TRBJ2-3; TRBD1 or TRBD2 may be the D gene (5 bases each). This CDR3 spans 17 amino acids. V gave up 0 bases and J gave up 2 bases, with 15 bases separating them. Germline loops: CDR1 SGHDN, CDR2 FVKESK. The CDR3 DNA reads TGTGCCAGCAGCCAAGATATACCGGGGCCCCCCACAGATACGCAGTATTTT. This encodes CASSQDIPGPPTDTQYF.

Notes on this clone: Mismatch with germline at one junction end may stem from a read error. The chain is built from TRBV6-5 and TRBJ1-5; no clear D gene. Germline values: CDR1 MNHEY, CDR2 SVGAGI. This CDR3 region has 14 residues. CDR3 sequence: CASSNSGSNQPQHF. The CDR3 DNA follows: TGTGCCAGCAGTAACTCAGGAAGCAATCAGCCCCAGCATTTT.

The chain uses TRBV13 and TRBJ1-1; D remains ambiguous. V dropped 3 bases and J dropped 0 bases, with 8 bases sitting between them. In germline, CDR1 is PRHDT, CDR2 FYEKMQ (reference sequence). The CDR3 has 14 residues. The CDR3 reads CASSLGVLNTEAFF. In nucleotides, the CDR3 is TGTGCCAGCAGCTTGGGTGTGCTGAACACTGAAGCTTTCTTT.

The J gene is TRBJ2-3, the V gene TRBV6-2 or TRBV6-3, with D hard to call. Germline lookup yields CDR1 MNHEY and CDR2 SVGEGT. The CDR3 has 16 residues. V was pared by 2 bases and J by 4 bases, with 16 bases between. The CDR3 coding sequence is TGTGCCAGCAGTTACGGGCAGGATGGTGATGCAGATACGCAGTATTTT. Translation gives CASSYGQDGDADTQYF.

This chain uses TRBV29-1 with TRBJ1-1; possible D gene TRBD1, 5 bases. V was shortened by 6 bases and J by 3 bases, with 11 bases between the two germline ends. The CDR3 totals 12 residues. Per germline, CDR1 SQVTM and CDR2 ANQGSEA. The CDR3 bases are TGCAGCGTGTTGGGGGGGTACACTGAAGCTTTCTTT. This sequence encodes CSVLGGYTEAFF.

This clone was observed a few times. The chain joins TRBV25-1 to TRBJ1-1; weak D call: TRBD1 (6 bases). Germline CDR1 is MGHDK and CDR2 is SYGVNS. The CDR3 length is 13 residues. For the CDR3, the DNA is TGTGGCACCAAGAGGGGGGGTAGCACTGAAGCTTTCTTT. Protein sequence: CGTKRGGSTEAFF.

This clone was recorded once. Other DNA sequences of this sample code for an identical CDR3. The chain employs TRBV6-2 or TRBV6-3 and TRBJ2-7; D is possibly TRBD1 (7 bases). The CDR3 is 14 residues long. Germline CDR1 is MNHEY and CDR2 is SVGEGT. The germline V and J ends were trimmed by 2 bases and 1 base, with 9 bases remaining between them. For the CDR3, the DNA is TGTGCCAGCAGTTACGCAGGGGGGTCCTACGAGCAGTACTTC. This translates into CASSYAGGSYEQYF.

The chain joins TRBV19 to TRBJ2-7, with no clear D. The germline CDR1 and CDR2 sequences are LNHDA and SQIVND (reference sequence). Between the trimmed V and J ends, which lost 4 bases and 5 bases, there was a span of 15 bases. This CDR3 region has 14 residues. CDR3 protein: CASSNRVQHNEQYF. For the CDR3, the DNA is TGTGCCAGTAGTAACCGGGTTCAGCACAACGAGCAGTACTTC.

This clone was found once. The chain is built from TRBV5-1 and TRBJ2-5, with 7 bases that match TRBD1. Germline V gene sequence: CDR1 SGHRS, CDR2 YFSETQ. The CDR3 totals 16 residues. The V and J ends lost 4 bases and 1 base, in that order; junction bases with no gene match: 10. CDR3 protein: CASSIGSDRSQETQYF. The CDR3 nucleotides are TGCGCCAGCAGCATTGGGTCGGACAGGAGCCAAGAGACCCAGTACTTC.

In its sample, this clone was seen once. The chain joins TRBV13 to TRBJ1-2; D possibly corresponds to TRBD1 (5 bases). V lost 4 bases to trimming and J lost 2 bases, with 8 bases between them. In germline, CDR1 is PRHDT, CDR2 FYEKMQ (reference sequence). This CDR3 region has 13 residues. CDR3 bases: TGTGCCAGCAGCTGGGGGGACAACTATGGCTACACCTTC. Protein product: CASSWGDNYGYTF. Filled out from reference TRBV13 and TRBJ1-2, the complete variable domain reads AAGVIQSPRHLIKEKRETATLKCYPIPRHDTVYWYQQGPGQDPQFLISFYEKMQSDKGSIPDRFSAQQFSDYHSELNMSSLELGDSALYFCASSWGDNYGYTFGSGTRLTVV.

V usage is TRBV18 and J usage is TRBJ1-2; D is unresolved. The CDR3 loop spans 14 amino acids. Trimming removed 2 bases at V and 3 bases at J, with 10 bases between. The germline V gene encodes CDR1 KGHSH and CDR2 LQKENI. The CDR3 nucleotides are TGTGCCAGCTCACCAGTCCAACGGGACTATGGCTACACCTTC. This codes for CASSPVQRDYGYTF.

The chain recombines TRBV15 with TRBJ2-7; D gene uncertain. V lost 3 bases, J lost 2 bases, and 14 bases lay in between. The CDR3 covers 15 residues. CDR1 and CDR2 (germline): LNHNV, YYDKDF (reference sequence). CDR3 region: CATSRGSSPPYEQYF. The CDR3 region has the DNA TGTGCCACCAGCAGGGGTTCGAGCCCACCCTACGAGCAGTACTTC.